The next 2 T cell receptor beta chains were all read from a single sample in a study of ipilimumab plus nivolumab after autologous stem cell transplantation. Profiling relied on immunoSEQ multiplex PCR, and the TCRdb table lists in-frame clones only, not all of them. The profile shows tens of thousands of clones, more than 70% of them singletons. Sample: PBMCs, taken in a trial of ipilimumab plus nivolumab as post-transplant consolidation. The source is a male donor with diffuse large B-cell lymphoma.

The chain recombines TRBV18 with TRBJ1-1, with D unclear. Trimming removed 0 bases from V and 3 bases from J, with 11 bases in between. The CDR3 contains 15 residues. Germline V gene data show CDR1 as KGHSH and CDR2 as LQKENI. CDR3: CASSPPFSGYTEAFF. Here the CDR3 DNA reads TGTGCCAGCTCACCACCGTTCTCGGGGTACACTGAAGCTTTCTTT.

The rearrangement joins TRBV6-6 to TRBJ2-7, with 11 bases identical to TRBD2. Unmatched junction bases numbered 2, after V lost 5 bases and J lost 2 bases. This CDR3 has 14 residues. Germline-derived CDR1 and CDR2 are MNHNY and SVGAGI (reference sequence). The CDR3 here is CASSDSGGAYEQYF. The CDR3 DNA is TGTGCCAGCAGTGATAGCGGGGGGGCCTACGAGCAGTACTTC.